The sample holds one count of the clone carrying this T cell receptor beta chain. The entry originates in a study of cytomegalovirus exposure and HLA in healthy donors. Vbeta (60) and Jbeta (13) primers were used in the PCR. Repertoires were generated with immunoSEQ multiplex PCR, while TCRdb's copy carries only in-frame clones and drops some. The data contain over 150,000 clones, 65% to 80% of them singletons. Though probably carrying unrecorded immune exposures, donors were nominally healthy at sampling. This CDR3 is 14 amino acids long. CDR1 MNHEY and CDR2 SMNVEV come from the germline V gene (reference sequence).

The chain recombines TRBV27 with TRBJ2-5, with no clear D. The DNA end lines up better with TRBJ2-7; the J call may be wrong. This sequence was found in a woman between 40 and 55 years old in good health and CMV-seropositive. Sequenced material: PBMCs. The CDR3 loop is CASSHRPLDYEQYF. For the CDR3, the DNA is TGTGCCAGCAGTCACAGACCGCTAGACTACGAGCAGTACTTC.